This T cell receptor (beta chain) was profiled in a study of control samples from healthy donors and cancer patients. Method: immunoSEQ multiplex PCR; TCRdb's copy keeps in-frame clones and lacks some. The data show 120,000 to 150,000 clones, 80% to 95% seen once. V was trimmed by 2 bases and J by 1 base, leaving 11 bases between them. The V gene's germline CDR1 is MNHEY and CDR2 SVGEGT. The CDR3 is 15 amino acids. The TCR was taken from a man aged 25 to 45 in good health. Sample: blood. The chain employs TRBV6-2 or TRBV6-3 and TRBJ1-2; unclear D gene. CDR3 sequence (DNA): TGTGCCAGCAGTTACCACACGAGACTTAACTATGGCTACACCTTC. Protein product: CASSYHTRLNYGYTF.